The present entry profiles one T cell receptor beta chain with its context. Germline V gene data show CDR1 as SGHAT and CDR2 as FQNNGV. This CDR3 region has 16 residues. Trimming took off 5 bases at V and 4 bases at J, with 20 bases between the two ends. The sample originates from a study of tumor-infiltrating lymphocytes in primary liver carcinoma. The investigators made TCR beta cDNA from around 530 ng total RNA, using a constant-region primer. TCR beta libraries came from three nested multiplex PCR rounds using slightly modified ARM-PCR. In the first two PCR rounds, TRBV1-TRBV30 forward primers were paired with a C-beta reverse primer, and each round lasted 10 cycles. TCRdb reprocessed the multiplex PCR reads with MiXCR, giving one entry per CDR3 protein. The table has about 100,000 distinct CDR3 sequences, around 71% seen once. From unsorted bulk tissue weighing roughly 17-32 mg, DNA and RNA were co-extracted. Chronic HBV infection affected patients, none of whom had received treatment.

The genes are TRBV11-2 and TRBJ1-2; perhaps TRBD1 as D (5 bases). Specimen: liver tumor tissue from sampling region 2. Indicated subset: tumor region T2, inferior pole. The TCR originated in a woman aged 55-75 years with primary liver carcinoma and hepatitis B virus infection. CDR3 sequence: CASSLGTQEGLYGYTF. In nucleotides, the CDR3 is TGTGCCAGCAGCCTCGGAACACAGGAGGGGCTCTATGGCTACACCTTC.